The 28 T cell receptor beta chains given below trace back to one sample, sequenced in a study of blood T cell repertoires in COVID-19. The table came from immunoSEQ multiplex PCR; TCRdb's copy has only in-frame clones and leaves some out. Here the sample spans 60,000 to 70,000 clones, approximately 83% being singletons. The sequenced sample was peripheral blood. These receptors were taken from a man between 40 and 49 years old with COVID-19, enrolled during active disease.

This clone was seen just once. The chain links TRBV3-1 (or the pseudogene TRBV3-2) to TRBJ2-1; D is ambiguous. V was shortened by 2 bases and J by 8 bases, with 4 bases between the two germline ends. Germline V gives CDR1 LGHDT, CDR2 YNNKEL (reference sequence). The CDR3 length is 11 residues. CDR3 in DNA: TGTGCCAGCAGCCAAAGCTATGAGCAGTTCTTC. It yields the protein CASSQSYEQFF.

This clone has only a few counts. This chain links TRBV15 with TRBJ2-7, with 7 bases matching TRBD1. The CDR3 has 15 amino acids. Germline-derived CDR1 and CDR2 are LNHNV and YYDKDF (reference sequence). Unmatched junction bases numbered 9, after V lost 4 bases and J lost 3 bases. This CDR3 is CATSKNQGVFYEQYF. The CDR3 DNA sequence: TGTGCCACCAGCAAAAACCAGGGGGTTTTCTACGAGCAGTACTTC.

A single count supports this clone. This chain joins TRBV6-5 and TRBJ1-1; D is undetermined. The V end was cut by 6 bases, the J end by 1 base, with 9 bases between. CDR3 length: 13 residues. The germline CDR1 and CDR2 sequences are MNHEY and SVGAGI. The CDR3 DNA follows: TGTGCCAGCAGGAGGGTAGGGAACACTGAAGCTTTCTTT. Its protein product is CASRRVGNTEAFF.

J is TRBJ1-4 and V is TRBV7-9, with no clear D. Trimming took 1 base from V and 5 from J, leaving 11 bases between them. Germline-derived CDR1 and CDR2 are SEHNR and FQNEAQ (reference sequence). This CDR3 is built from 15 residues. In DNA form, the CDR3 reads TGTGCCAGCAGCTTAGGACGGGGAGAAAATGAAAAACTGTTTTTT. Translated, it gives CASSLGRGENEKLFF. The entire variable domain, with the rest obtained from reference TRBV7-9 and TRBJ1-4, is as follows: DTGVSQNPRHKITKRGQNVTFRCDPISEHNRLYWYRQTLGQGPEFLTYFQNEAQLEKSRLLSDRFSAERPKGSFSTLEIQRTEQGDSAMYLCASSLGRGENEKLFFGSGTQLSVL.

The chain is built from TRBV2 and TRBJ1-1; no clear D gene. Germline V CDR1 and CDR2: SNHLY, FYNNEI. V dropped 6 bases and J dropped 5 bases, with 13 bases sitting between them. The CDR3 has 13 amino acids. The chain's CDR3 is CASRGVLETEAFF. In nucleotides, the CDR3 is TGTGCCAGCAGGGGAGTATTGGAAACTGAAGCTTTCTTT.

The chain joins TRBV5-1 to TRBJ1-2, with D possibly matching TRBD1 (6 bases). This CDR3 is 14 amino acids long. In germline, CDR1 is SGHRS, CDR2 YFSETQ. V gave up 0 bases and J gave up 8 bases, with 14 bases separating them. CDR3 bases: TGCGCCAGCAGCTTGGTGCAACAGGGAAGCGGCTACACCTTC. Translated: CASSLVQQGSGYTF.

V is TRBV5-6 and J is TRBJ2-3, with TRBD2 matching over 10 bases. This CDR3 has 16 residues. The V and J ends lost 2 bases and 0 bases, in that order; junction bases with no gene match: 3. Germline loops: CDR1 SGHDT, CDR2 YYEEEE. The CDR3 DNA follows: TGTGCCAGCAGCTTTAGAGCGGGGGGGAGCACAGATACGCAGTATTTT. It yields the protein CASSFRAGGSTDTQYF.

This chain uses TRBV19 with TRBJ1-5; 9 positions agree with TRBD1. Germline V CDR1 and CDR2: LNHDA, SQIVND (reference sequence). The CDR3 extends over 15 amino acids. The trim removed 3 bases at V and 5 bases at J, leaving 5 bases unmatched. CDR3 sequence (DNA): TGTGCCAGTAGTATCGGGACAGGGATTCATCAGCCCCAGCATTTT. As protein: CASSIGTGIHQPQHF.

The chain uses TRBV7-9 and TRBJ1-2, with 7 bases that match TRBD1. CDR1 and CDR2 from the germline V gene are SEHNR and FQNEAQ (reference sequence). V was clipped by 1 base and J by 8 bases; unmatched bases: 4. This CDR3 contains 13 residues. The CDR3 sequence is CASSLEGARGYTF. CDR3 nucleotides: TGTGCCAGCAGCTTAGAGGGGGCTCGCGGCTACACCTTC.

The gene calls are TRBV19 and TRBJ1-2, with 8 bases aligning to TRBD1. With V trimmed by 7 bases and J by 6 bases, 10 bases remained unmatched. The germline V gene has CDR1 LNHDA and CDR2 SQIVND (reference sequence). The CDR3 totals 14 residues. This CDR3 is CASIAGGRRNGYTF. The CDR3 DNA sequence: TGTGCCAGTATCGCAGGGGGCAGGAGAAATGGCTACACCTTC.

This clone showed up just once. The CDR3 loop is CACRWGRPEAFF. The CDR3 DNA reads as TGTGCCTGTCGTTGGGGGAGGCCTGAAGCTTTCTTT. The gene calls are TRBV30 and TRBJ1-1, with D perhaps TRBD1 (5 bases). The germline gives CDR1 GTSNPN, CDR2 SVGIG (reference sequence). Deletions cut 6 bases from V and 6 bases from J, with 14 bases between. This CDR3 comprises 12 residues. Supplemented by reference TRBV30 and TRBJ1-1, the full variable domain reads SQTIHQWPATLVQPVGSPLSLECTVEGTSNPNLYWYRQAAGRGLQLLFYSVGIGQISSEVPQNLSASRPQDRQFILSSKKLLLSDSGFYLCACRWGRPEAFFGQGTRLTVV.

The chain uses TRBV11-2 and TRBJ2-3; 14 nucleotides line up with TRBD2. CDR3 length equals 17 residues. Germline values: CDR1 SGHAT, CDR2 FQNNGV. The V and J ends lost 1 base and 1 base, in that order; junction bases with no gene match: 1. The CDR3, as DNA: TGTGCCAGCAGCTTAGCGACTAGCGGGGGGGGCACAGATACGCAGTATTTT. It translates to CASSLATSGGGTDTQYF.

CDR3 protein: CASSRDRRSTNEKLFF. The DNA of the CDR3 is TGTGCCAGTAGCCGGGACAGGCGATCAACTAATGAAAAACTGTTTTTT. The chain has TRBV19 and TRBJ1-4, with 8 bases fitting TRBD1. Germline V CDR1 and CDR2: LNHDA, SQIVND (reference sequence). V dropped 6 bases and J dropped 0; count of bases not matched to a gene: 6. CDR3 size: 16 residues.

The J gene is TRBJ1-5, the V gene TRBV27; 8 bases are a match to TRBD1. Trimming took 10 bases from V and 5 from J; bases not matched to a gene: 4. Germline V lookup: CDR1 MNHEY, CDR2 SMNVEV (reference sequence). The CDR3 contains 12 residues. CDR3 sequence: CATRTGYQPQHF. CDR3 DNA sequence: TGTGCCACCAGGACAGGGTATCAGCCCCAGCATTTT.

This CDR3 reads CASSLSLPGVYEQYF. For the CDR3, the DNA is TGTGCCAGCAGTTTAAGTCTTCCAGGGGTGTACGAGCAGTACTTC. The V and J genes are TRBV27 and TRBJ2-7, with a weak D call TRBD1 (6 bases). This CDR3 region has 15 residues. Germline V gives CDR1 MNHEY, CDR2 SMNVEV (reference sequence). V lost 2 bases to trimming and J lost 4 bases, with 15 bases between them.

Only a few counts were recorded for this clone. The CDR3 region has the DNA TGTGCCACCTACCCCTCGATCGGGGGCAATCAGCCCCAGCATTTT. Its protein is CATYPSIGGNQPQHF. This chain joins TRBV6-5 and TRBJ1-5, with D hard to call. CDR1 is MNHEY and CDR2 is SVGAGI in the germline V gene. V lost 10 bases and J 2 bases, leaving 18 bases between the germline ends. The CDR3 contains 15 residues.

V is TRBV6-1 and J is TRBJ1-4; D unresolved. Germline assignment: CDR1 MNHNS and CDR2 SASEGT. The CDR3 totals 14 residues. V was shortened by 1 base and J by 8 bases, with 11 bases between the two germline ends. The CDR3 DNA follows: TGTGCCAGCAGTGAAGGGATACCGAGGGAAAAACTGTTTTTT. This codes for CASSEGIPREKLFF.

The chain employs TRBV3-1 (or the pseudogene TRBV3-2) and TRBJ2-5; perhaps TRBD2 as D (6 bases). This CDR3 is built from 15 residues. Germline V lookup: CDR1 LGHDT, CDR2 YNNKEL (reference sequence). Deletions cut 2 bases from V and 0 bases from J, with 10 bases between. The CDR3 sequence: CASSQRGAHQETQYF. CDR3 in DNA: TGTGCCAGCAGCCAACGCGGGGCGCACCAAGAGACCCAGTACTTC.

V is TRBV20-1 and J is TRBJ1-5; D is unclear. Germline V gene lookup returns CDR1 DFQATT and CDR2 SNEGSKA (reference sequence). V was shortened by 3 bases and J by 0 bases, with 6 bases between the two germline ends. The CDR3 extends over 13 amino acids. CDR3 sequence reads: CSASRSSNQPQHF. The CDR3, as DNA: TGCAGTGCTAGTCGCAGTAGCAATCAGCCCCAGCATTTT.

This clone appeared a single time. The chain carries TRBV12-5 and TRBJ2-1; D is perhaps TRBD2 (6 bases). CDR3 length: 15 residues. Germline V lookup: CDR1 LGHNT, CDR2 FRNRAP. Deletions cut 7 bases from V and 4 bases from J, with 17 bases between. This CDR3 reads CASEPARRDYNEQFF. In DNA, the CDR3 is TGTGCTAGTGAGCCTGCCCGGCGGGATTACAATGAGCAGTTCTTC.

CDR3 bases: TGTGCCAGTAGTGTCCTGCAAACCGGGACAACCCATCAGCCCCAGCATTTT. Its protein is CASSVLQTGTTHQPQHF. J is TRBJ1-5 and V is TRBV19; D possibly corresponds to TRBD1 (6 bases). V lost 5 bases and J 5 bases, leaving 22 bases between the germline ends. The CDR3 consists of 17 residues. Looked up from germline, CDR1 is LNHDA and CDR2 is SQIVND (reference sequence).

The sample holds a few counts of this clone. This chain links TRBV7-9 with TRBJ1-1; 8 bases are a match to TRBD1. The V segment lost 5 bases and the J segment 4 bases; nucleotides outside the gene matches: 6. CDR3 length equals 14 residues. Germline-derived CDR1 and CDR2 are SEHNR and FQNEAQ (reference sequence). The CDR3 sequence is CASSPTGVGTEAFF. CDR3 in DNA: TGTGCCAGCAGCCCGACAGGGGTAGGCACTGAAGCTTTCTTT.

The CDR3 nucleotides read TGCGCCAGCAGTGATCTAGATACGCAGTATTTT. Translation gives CASSDLDTQYF. The V call is TRBV10-1, the J call TRBJ2-3; D is unresolved. This CDR3 spans 11 amino acids. The germline V gene encodes CDR1 WNHNN and CDR2 SYGVQD (reference sequence). The V end was cut by 3 bases, the J end by 5 bases, with 3 bases between.

The chain recombines TRBV21-1 with TRBJ2-5; the table's D call of TRBD2 was not tested on the DNA. TRBV21-1 is assigned pseudogene status. The CDR3 contains 19 residues. CDR3 coding DNA: TGTGCCAGCAGCAAAGGTTCGGCTAGCGGGGGCCGGCGGAAAGAGACCCAGTACTTC. Amino acid sequence: CASSKGSASGGRRKETQYF.

This clone was observed once. The CDR3 protein is CASRAGGSETQYF. CDR3 DNA sequence: TGTGCCAGCAGGGCAGGGGGCTCGGAGACCCAGTACTTC. The chain couples TRBV25-1 to TRBJ2-5; 8 positions agree with TRBD1. Germline V gene sequence: CDR1 MGHDK, CDR2 SYGVNS. The CDR3 length is 13 residues. J was trimmed by 5 bases and V by 6 bases; bases with no gene match: 5. The whole variable domain, filled in from reference TRBV25-1 and TRBJ2-5, reads EADIYQTPRYLVIGTGKKITLECSQTMGHDKMYWYQQDPGMELHLIHYSYGVNSTEKGDLSSESTVSRIRTEHFPLTLESARPSHTSQYLCASRAGGSETQYFGPGTRLLVL.

The chain has TRBV6-1 and TRBJ2-7; D not resolved. The V gene lost 1 base and the J gene lost 1 base, with 8 bases spanning the gap. The CDR3 spans 14 residues. The germline V gene encodes CDR1 MNHNS and CDR2 SASEGT. The CDR3 nucleotides are TGTGCCAGCAGTGAAGAGCCCCGATCCTACGAGCAGTACTTC. It yields the protein CASSEEPRSYEQYF.

This chain links TRBV24-1 with TRBJ1-6; D gene uncertain. The V gene's germline CDR1 is KGHDR and CDR2 SFDVKD. The V end lost 7 bases, the J end lost 6 bases, and 3 bases lay between the germline ends. This CDR3 contains 11 residues. The CDR3, as DNA: TGTGCCACCAGCATTAATTCACCCCTCCACTTT. Translated, it gives CATSINSPLHF.

This clone occurred a few times. The chain joins TRBV15 to TRBJ2-5; TRBD2 agrees at 8 bases. The trim removed 7 bases at V and 5 bases at J, leaving 12 bases unmatched. The CDR3 is made up of 15 amino acids. Germline CDR1 is LNHNV and CDR2 is YYDKDF (reference sequence). The CDR3: CATKDGRVGWETQYF. CDR3 sequence (DNA): TGTGCCACCAAGGACGGGAGGGTAGGATGGGAGACCCAGTACTTC.